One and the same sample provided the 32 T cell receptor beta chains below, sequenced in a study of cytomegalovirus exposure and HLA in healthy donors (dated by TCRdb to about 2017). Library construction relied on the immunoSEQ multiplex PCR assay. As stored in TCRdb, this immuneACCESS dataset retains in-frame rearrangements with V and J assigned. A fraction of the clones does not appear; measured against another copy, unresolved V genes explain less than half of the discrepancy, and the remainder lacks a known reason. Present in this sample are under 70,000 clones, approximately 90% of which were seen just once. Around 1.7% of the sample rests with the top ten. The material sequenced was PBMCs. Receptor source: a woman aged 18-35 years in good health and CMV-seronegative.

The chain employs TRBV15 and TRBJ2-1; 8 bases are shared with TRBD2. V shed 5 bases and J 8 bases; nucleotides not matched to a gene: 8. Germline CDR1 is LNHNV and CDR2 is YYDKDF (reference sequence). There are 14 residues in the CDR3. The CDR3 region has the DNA TGTGCCACCAGCCTACATAAAGCGGGAGATGAGCAGTTCTTC. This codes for CATSLHKAGDEQFF.

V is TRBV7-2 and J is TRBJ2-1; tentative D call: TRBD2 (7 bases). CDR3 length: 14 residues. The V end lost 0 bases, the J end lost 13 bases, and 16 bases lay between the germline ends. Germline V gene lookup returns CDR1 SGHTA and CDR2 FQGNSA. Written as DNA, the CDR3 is TGTGCCAGCAGCTTAGCGGGGGGGCGGGACCAACAGTTCTTC. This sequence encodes CASSLAGGRDQQFF.

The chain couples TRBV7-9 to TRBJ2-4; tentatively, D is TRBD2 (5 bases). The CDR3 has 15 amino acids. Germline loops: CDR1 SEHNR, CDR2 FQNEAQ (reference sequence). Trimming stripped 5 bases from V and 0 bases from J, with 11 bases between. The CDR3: CASSSSVLAKNIQYF. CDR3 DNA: TGTGCCAGCAGCAGTAGCGTATTAGCCAAAAACATTCAGTACTTC. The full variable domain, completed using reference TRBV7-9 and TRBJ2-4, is DTGVSQNPRHKITKRGQNVTFRCDPISEHNRLYWYRQTLGQGPEFLTYFQNEAQLEKSRLLSDRFSAERPKGSFSTLEIQRTEQGDSAMYLCASSSSVLAKNIQYFGAGTRLSVL.

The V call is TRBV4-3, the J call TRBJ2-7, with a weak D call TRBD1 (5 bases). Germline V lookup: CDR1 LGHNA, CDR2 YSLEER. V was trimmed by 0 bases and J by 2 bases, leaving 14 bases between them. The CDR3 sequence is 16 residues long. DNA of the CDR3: TGCGCCAGCAGCCAAGATACAGGACCGAGAACCTACGAGCAGTACTTC. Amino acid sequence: CASSQDTGPRTYEQYF.

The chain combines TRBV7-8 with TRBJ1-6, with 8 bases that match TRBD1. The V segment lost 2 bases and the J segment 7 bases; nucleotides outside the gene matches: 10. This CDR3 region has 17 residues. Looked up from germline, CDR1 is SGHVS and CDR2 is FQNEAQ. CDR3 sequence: CASSLYPQGARNSPLHF. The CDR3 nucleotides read TGTGCCAGCAGCTTATATCCGCAGGGGGCACGGAATTCACCCCTCCACTTT.

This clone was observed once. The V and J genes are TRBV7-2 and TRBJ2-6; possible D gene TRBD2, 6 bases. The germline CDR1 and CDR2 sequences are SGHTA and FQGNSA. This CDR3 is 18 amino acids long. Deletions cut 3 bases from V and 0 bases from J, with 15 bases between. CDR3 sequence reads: CASSLMASASSGANVLTF. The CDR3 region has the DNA TGTGCCAGCAGCTTGATGGCTAGCGCGAGCTCTGGGGCCAACGTCCTGACTTTC. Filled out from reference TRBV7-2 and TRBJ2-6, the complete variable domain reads GAGVSQSPSNKVTEKGKDVELRCDPISGHTALYWYRQSLGQGLEFLIYFQGNSAPDKSGLPSDRFSAERTGGSVSTLTIQRTQQEDSAVYLCASSLMASASSGANVLTFGAGSRLTVL.

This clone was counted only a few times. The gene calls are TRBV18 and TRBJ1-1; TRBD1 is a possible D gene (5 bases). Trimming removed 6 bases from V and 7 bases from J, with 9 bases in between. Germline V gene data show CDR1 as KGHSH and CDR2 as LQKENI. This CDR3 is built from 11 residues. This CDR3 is CASSQGNEAFF. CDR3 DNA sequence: TGTGCCAGCTCGCAGGGCAATGAAGCTTTCTTT.

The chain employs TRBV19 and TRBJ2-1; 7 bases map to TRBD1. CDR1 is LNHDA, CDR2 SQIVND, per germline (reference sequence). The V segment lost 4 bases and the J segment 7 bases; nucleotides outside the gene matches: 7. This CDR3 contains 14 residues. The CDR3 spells CASSSRGQINEQFF. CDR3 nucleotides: TGTGCCAGTAGTAGTAGGGGGCAGATAAATGAGCAGTTCTTC.

CDR3 DNA sequence: TGTGCCAGCAGTTTCAACAGCCGCACTGAAGCTTTCTTT. This sequence encodes CASSFNSRTEAFF. The chain is built from TRBV6-5 and TRBJ1-1; D not certain. This CDR3 spans 13 amino acids. Trimming took off 4 bases at V and 4 bases at J, with 10 bases between the two ends. CDR1 and CDR2 from the germline V gene are MNHEY and SVGAGI.

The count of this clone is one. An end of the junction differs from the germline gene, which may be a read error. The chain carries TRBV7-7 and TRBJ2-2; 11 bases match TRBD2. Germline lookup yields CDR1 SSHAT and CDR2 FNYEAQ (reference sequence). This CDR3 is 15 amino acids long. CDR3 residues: CASSLGTSGSSELFF. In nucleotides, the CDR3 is TGTGCTAGCAGCTTAGGGACTAGCGGCTCGTCGGAGCTGTTTTTT. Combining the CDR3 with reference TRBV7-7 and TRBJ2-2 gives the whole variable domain GAGVSQSPRYKVTKRGQDVTLRCDPISSHATLYWYQQALGQGPEFLTYFNYEAQPDKSGLPSDRFSAERPEGSISTLTIQRTEQRDSAMYRCASSLGTSGSSELFFGEGSRLTVL.

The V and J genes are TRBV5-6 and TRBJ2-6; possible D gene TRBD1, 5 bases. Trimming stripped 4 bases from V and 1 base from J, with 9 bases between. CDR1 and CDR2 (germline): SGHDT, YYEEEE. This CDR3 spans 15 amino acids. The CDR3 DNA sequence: TGTGCCAGCAGCCAGGGCCTGTCTGGGGCCAACGTCCTGACTTTC. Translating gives CASSQGLSGANVLTF.

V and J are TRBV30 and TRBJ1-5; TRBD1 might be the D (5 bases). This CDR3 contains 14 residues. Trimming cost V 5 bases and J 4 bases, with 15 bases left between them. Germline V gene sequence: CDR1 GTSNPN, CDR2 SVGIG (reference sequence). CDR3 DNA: TGTGCCTGGGGGGGGGACGCCGTTAATCAGCCCCAGCATTTT. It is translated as CAWGGDAVNQPQHF.

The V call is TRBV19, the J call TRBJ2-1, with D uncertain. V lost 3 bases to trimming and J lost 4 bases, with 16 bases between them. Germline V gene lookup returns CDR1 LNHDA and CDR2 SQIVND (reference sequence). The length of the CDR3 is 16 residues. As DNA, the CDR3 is TGTGCCAGTAGTATTCTTTCGCGGAGATATTACAATGAGCAGTTCTTC. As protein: CASSILSRRYYNEQFF.

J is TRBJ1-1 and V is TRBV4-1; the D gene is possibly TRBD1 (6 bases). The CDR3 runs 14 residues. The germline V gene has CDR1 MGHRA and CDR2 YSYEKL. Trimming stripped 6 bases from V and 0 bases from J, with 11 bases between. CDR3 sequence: CASRADRMNTEAFF. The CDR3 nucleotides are TGCGCCAGCAGAGCGGACAGAATGAACACTGAAGCTTTCTTT.

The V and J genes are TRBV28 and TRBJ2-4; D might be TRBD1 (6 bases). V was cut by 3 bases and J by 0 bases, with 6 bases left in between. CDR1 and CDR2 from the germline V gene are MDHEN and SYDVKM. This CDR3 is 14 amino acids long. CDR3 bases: TGTGCCAGCAGTTTGGACAGAGCCAAAAACATTCAGTACTTC. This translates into CASSLDRAKNIQYF.

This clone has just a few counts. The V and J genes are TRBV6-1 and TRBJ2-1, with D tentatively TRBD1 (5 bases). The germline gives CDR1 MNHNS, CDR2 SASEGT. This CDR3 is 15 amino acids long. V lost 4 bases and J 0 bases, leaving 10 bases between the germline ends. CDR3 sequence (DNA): TGTGCCAGCAGTGGGCCCGACAGCTCCTACAATGAGCAGTTCTTC. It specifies CASSGPDSSYNEQFF.

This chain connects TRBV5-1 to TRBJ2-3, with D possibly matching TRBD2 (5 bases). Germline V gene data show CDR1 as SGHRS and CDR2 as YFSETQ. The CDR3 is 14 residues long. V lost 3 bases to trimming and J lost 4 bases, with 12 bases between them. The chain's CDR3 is CASSWRPLPDTQYF. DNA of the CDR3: TGCGCCAGCAGCTGGAGGCCCCTCCCAGATACGCAGTATTTT.

The CDR3 reads CASRRPDHGELFF. The DNA of the CDR3 is TGTGCCAGTAGGAGGCCCGACCACGGGGAGCTGTTTTTT. The rearrangement uses TRBV19 and TRBJ2-2, with unresolved D. The CDR3 is made up of 13 amino acids. The germline V and J ends were trimmed by 6 bases and 7 bases, with 12 bases remaining between them. Germline CDR1 and CDR2: LNHDA and SQIVND (reference sequence).

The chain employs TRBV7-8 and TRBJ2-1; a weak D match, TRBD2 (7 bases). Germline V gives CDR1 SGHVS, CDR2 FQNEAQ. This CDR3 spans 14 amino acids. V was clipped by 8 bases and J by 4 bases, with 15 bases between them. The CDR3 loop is CASEGGLRYNEQFF. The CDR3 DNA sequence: TGTGCCAGCGAGGGGGGGCTAAGGTACAATGAGCAGTTCTTC.

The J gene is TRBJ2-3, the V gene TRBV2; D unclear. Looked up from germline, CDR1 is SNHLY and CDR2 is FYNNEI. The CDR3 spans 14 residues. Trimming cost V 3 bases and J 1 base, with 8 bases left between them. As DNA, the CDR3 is TGTGCCAGCAGTGATGTGGGCCGCACAGATACGCAGTATTTT. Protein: CASSDVGRTDTQYF.

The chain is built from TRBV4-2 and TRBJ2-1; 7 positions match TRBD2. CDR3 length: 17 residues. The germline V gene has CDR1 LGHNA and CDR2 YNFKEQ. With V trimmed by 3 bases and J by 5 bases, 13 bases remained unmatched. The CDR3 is CASSHRGQAGLHNEQFF. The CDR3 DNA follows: TGTGCCAGCAGCCATCGCGGACAAGCGGGACTCCACAATGAGCAGTTCTTC.

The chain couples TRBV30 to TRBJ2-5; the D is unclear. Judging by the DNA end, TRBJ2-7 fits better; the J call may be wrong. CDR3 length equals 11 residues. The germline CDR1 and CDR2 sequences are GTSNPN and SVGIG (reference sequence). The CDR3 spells CAWSGSYEQYF. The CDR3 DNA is TGTGCCTGGAGTGGGAGCTACGAGCAGTACTTC.

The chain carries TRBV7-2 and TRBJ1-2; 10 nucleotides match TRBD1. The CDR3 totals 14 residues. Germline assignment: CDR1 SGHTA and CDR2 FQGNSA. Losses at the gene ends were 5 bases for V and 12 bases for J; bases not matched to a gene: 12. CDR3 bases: TGTGCCAGCAGCCTAGGGTCGTTTGGGACAGGGGACACCTTC. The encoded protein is CASSLGSFGTGDTF.

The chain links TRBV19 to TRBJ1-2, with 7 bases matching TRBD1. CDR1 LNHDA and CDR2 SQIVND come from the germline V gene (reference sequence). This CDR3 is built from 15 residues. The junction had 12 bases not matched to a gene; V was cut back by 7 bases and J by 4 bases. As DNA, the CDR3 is TGTGCCAGTAACAAGCACGAGGGGGCCGGCTATGGCTACACCTTC. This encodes CASNKHEGAGYGYTF. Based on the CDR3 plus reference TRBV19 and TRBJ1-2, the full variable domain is DGGITQSPKYLFRKEGQNVTLSCEQNLNHDAMYWYRQDPGQGLRLIYYSQIVNDFQKGDIAEGYSVSREKKESFPLTVTSAQKNPTAFYLCASNKHEGAGYGYTFGSGTRLTVV.

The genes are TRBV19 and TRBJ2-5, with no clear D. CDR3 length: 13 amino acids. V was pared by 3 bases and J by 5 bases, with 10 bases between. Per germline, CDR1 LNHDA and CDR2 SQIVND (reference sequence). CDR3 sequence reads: CASSIARWETQYF. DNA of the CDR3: TGTGCCAGTAGTATCGCGCGCTGGGAGACCCAGTACTTC.

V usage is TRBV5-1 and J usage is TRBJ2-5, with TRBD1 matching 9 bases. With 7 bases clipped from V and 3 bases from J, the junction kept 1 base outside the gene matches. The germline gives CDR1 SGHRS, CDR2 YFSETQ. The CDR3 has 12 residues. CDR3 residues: CASGQGKETQYF. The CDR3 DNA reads TGCGCCAGCGGACAGGGGAAAGAGACCCAGTACTTC.

In nucleotides, the CDR3 is TGCGCCAGCAGCTTGGACGGGACTCTCTATGGCTACACCTTC. Its translation: CASSLDGTLYGYTF. The J gene is TRBJ1-2, the V gene TRBV5-1; tentative D call: TRBD1 (5 bases). Germline V gene sequence: CDR1 SGHRS, CDR2 YFSETQ. The ends were cut back, 0 bases at V and 4 bases at J, with 10 bases in the middle. This CDR3 comprises 14 residues.

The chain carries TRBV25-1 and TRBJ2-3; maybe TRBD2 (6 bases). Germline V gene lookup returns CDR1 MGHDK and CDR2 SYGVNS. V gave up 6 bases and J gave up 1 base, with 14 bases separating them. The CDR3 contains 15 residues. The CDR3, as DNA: TGTGCCAGCAGCCTCACTAGCTCTCGCACAGATACGCAGTATTTT. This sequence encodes CASSLTSSRTDTQYF.

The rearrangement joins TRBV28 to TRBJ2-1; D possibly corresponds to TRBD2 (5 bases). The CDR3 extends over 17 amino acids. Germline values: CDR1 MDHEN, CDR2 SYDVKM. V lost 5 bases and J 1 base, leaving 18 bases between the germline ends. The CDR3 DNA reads TGTGCCAGCAGTGCACTACGGGCTAGCAGTTCCTACAATGAGCAGTTCTTC. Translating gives CASSALRASSSYNEQFF.

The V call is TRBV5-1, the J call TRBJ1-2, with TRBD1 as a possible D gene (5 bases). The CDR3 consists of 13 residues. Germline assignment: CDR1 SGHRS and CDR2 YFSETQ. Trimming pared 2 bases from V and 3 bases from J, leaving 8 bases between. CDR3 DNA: TGCGCCAGCAGCTTTCGCAGGGACTATGGCTACACCTTC. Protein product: CASSFRRDYGYTF.

The CDR3 here is CASSHGEQNGYTF. The CDR3 DNA reads as TGTGCCAGCAGCCATGGGGAGCAGAATGGCTACACCTTC. The V call is TRBV4-2, the J call TRBJ1-2; D remains unclear. V was pared by 3 bases and J by 6 bases, with 11 bases between. Germline V gene sequence: CDR1 LGHNA, CDR2 YNFKEQ. The CDR3 covers 13 residues.

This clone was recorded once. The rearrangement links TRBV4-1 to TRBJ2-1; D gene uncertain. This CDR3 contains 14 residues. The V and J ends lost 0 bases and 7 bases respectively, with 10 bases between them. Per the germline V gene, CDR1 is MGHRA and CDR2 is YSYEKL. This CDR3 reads CASSQEALYNEQFF. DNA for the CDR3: TGCGCCAGCAGCCAAGAAGCGTTGTATAATGAGCAGTTCTTC.